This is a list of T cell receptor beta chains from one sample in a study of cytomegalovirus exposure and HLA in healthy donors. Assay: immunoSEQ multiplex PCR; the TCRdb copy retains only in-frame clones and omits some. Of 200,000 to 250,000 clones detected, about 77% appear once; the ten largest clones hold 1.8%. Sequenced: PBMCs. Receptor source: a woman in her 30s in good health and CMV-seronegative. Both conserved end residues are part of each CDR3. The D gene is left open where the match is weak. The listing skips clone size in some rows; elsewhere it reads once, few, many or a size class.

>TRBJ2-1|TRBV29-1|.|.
TGCAGCGTTGAAGGCGTAGGTAGCATTAGCTACAATGAGCAGTTCTTC
CSVEGVGSISYNEQFF
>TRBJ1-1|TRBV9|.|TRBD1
TGTGCCAGCAGCGGACAGGGGCTGGACACTGAAGCTTTCTTT
CASSGQGLDTEAFF
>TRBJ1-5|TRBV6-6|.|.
TGTGCCAGCAGTTACGGGGCAGGGAATCAGCCCCAGCATTTT
CASSYGAGNQPQHF
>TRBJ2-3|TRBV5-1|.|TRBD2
TGCGCCAGCAGCCCCCGATCCCAGCGGGAGGGCCCCACAGATACGCAGTATTTT
CASSPRSQREGPTDTQYF
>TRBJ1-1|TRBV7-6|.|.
TGTGCCAGCAGCTTAGGAACGGGGAACACTGAAGCTTTCTTT
CASSLGTGNTEAFF
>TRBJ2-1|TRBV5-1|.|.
TGCGCCAGCAGCCTCGGGGTTTACAATGAGCAGTTCTTC
CASSLGVYNEQFF
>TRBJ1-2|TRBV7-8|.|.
TGTGCCAGCAGCTTAAGCGTAGAGTATGGCTACACCTTC
CASSLSVEYGYTF
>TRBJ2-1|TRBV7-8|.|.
TGTGCCAGCAGCTTTCTTTCTGGCGGGGGCCCATACAATGAGCAGTTCTTC
CASSFLSGGGPYNEQFF
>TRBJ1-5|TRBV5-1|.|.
TGCGCCAGCAGCTTGGAGGGGGACGGGGTTCAGCCCCAGCATTTT
CASSLEGDGVQPQHF
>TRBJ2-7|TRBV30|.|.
TGTGCCTGGAGTATCTTACAGGGAAACGAGCAGTACTTC
CAWSILQGNEQYF
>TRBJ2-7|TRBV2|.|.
TGTGCCAGCAGCGCTGGGACTTTCTACGAGCAGTACTTC
CASSAGTFYEQYF
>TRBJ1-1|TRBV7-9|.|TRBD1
TGTGCCAGCAGCGCAGGGGGTCTCGGCACTGAAGCTTTCTTT
CASSAGGLGTEAFF
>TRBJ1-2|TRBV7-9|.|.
TGTGCCAGCAGCTTTGGTGGTGGGGCAGGTGAAGCCCATGGCTACACCTTC
CASSFGGGAGEAHGYTF
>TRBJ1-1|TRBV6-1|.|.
TGTGCCATACAGCCATTATCCGAAGCTTTCTTT
CAIQPLSEAFF
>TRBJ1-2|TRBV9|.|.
TGTGCCAGCAGCGTAGGGGGGCACTATGGCTACACCTTC
CASSVGGHYGYTF
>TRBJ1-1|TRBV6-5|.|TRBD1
TGTGCCAGCAGCTTAGACAGGGGCAATGAAGCTTTCTTT
CASSLDRGNEAFF
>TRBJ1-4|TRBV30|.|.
TGTGCCTGGAGAATAGGGGGTGAAAAACTGTTTTTT
CAWRIGGEKLFF
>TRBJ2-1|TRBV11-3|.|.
TGTGCCAGCAGCCCTACCCGAGGCAATGAGCAGTTCTTC
CASSPTRGNEQFF
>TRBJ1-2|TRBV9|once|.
TGTGCCAGCAGGTCGGGGTCGACGGGCTACACCTTC
CASRSGSTGYTF
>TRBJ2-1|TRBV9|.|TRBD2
TGTGCCAGCAGCGTAGAGTTAGCGGGGAACAATGAGCAGTTCTTC
CASSVELAGNNEQFF
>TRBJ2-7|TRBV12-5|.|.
TGTGCTAGTGGTTTGGGGCAGGGTTACGAGCAGTACTTC
CASGLGQGYEQYF
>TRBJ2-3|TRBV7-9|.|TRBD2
TGTGCCAGCAGCCCGGGTCTAGCGGGGGTGGGAGATACGCAGTATTTT
CASSPGLAGVGDTQYF
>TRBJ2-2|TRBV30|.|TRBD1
TGTGCCTGGAGGACCGGGACAGCTAACACCGGGGAGCTGTTTTTT
CAWRTGTANTGELFF
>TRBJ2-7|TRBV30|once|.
TGTGCCTGGAGCAGGGGACCCTACGAGCAGTACTTC
CAWSRGPYEQYF